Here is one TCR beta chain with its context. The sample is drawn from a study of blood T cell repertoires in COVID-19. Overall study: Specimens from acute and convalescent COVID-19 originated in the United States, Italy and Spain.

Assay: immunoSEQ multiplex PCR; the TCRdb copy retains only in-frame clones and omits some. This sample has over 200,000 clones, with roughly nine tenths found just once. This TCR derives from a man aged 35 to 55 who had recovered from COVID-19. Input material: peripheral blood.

CDR3 protein: CASSFRLAEHTGELFF. For the CDR3, the DNA is TGTGCCAGCAGTTTCAGGCTAGCGGAGCACACCGGGGAGCTGTTTTTT. The chain carries TRBV27 and TRBJ2-2, with 7 bases aligning to TRBD2. The junction had 7 bases not matched to a gene; V was cut back by 3 bases and J by 3 bases. This CDR3 spans 16 amino acids. CDR1 is MNHEY, CDR2 SMNVEV, per germline (reference sequence).